The rows below give T cell receptor beta chains drawn from one sample of a study of immune evolution from preneoplasia to lung adenocarcinoma. Profiled with immunoSEQ multiplex PCR; TCRdb holds only in-frame clones, not every one. The repertoire holds more than 7,500 clones, with around 83% as singletons. Sequenced material: FFPE minimally invasive lung adenocarcinoma tissue. These receptors were taken from a person aged 70 to 85 with lung adenocarcinoma. Some clones in this sample may be carry-over from other donors' samples. CDR3s include the opening cysteine and the closing phenylalanine or tryptophan. The D gene is left open where the match is weak. Expanded clones are given a class, and other clones once, few, many or no size at all.

>-|TRBV30|-|TRBJ2-7
TGTGCCTGGAGTGTACAAGGCGGTTCCTTTGAGCAGTACTTC
CAWSVQGGSFEQYF
>-|TRBV30|-|TRBJ2-2
TGTGCCTGGAGTTGGCAGTCCTCCGGGGAGCTGTTTTTT
CAWSWQSSGELFF
>-|TRBV29-1|once|TRBJ2-3
TGCAGCGTTGATGGACCAAACACAGATACGCAGTATTTT
CSVDGPNTDTQYF
>-|TRBV6-5|-|TRBJ1-1
TGTGCCAGCAGTGGCCGGTGGCAGGGGAACACTGAAGCTTTCTTT
CASSGRWQGNTEAFF
>-|TRBV7-3|few|TRBJ2-3
TGTGCCAGCAGCTTGGCAGCTTTCACAGATACGCAGTATTTT
CASSLAAFTDTQYF
>-|TRBV10-3|-|TRBJ1-4
TGTGCCATCAGTGAAGGGCTTGGGGAAAAACTGTTTTTT
CAISEGLGEKLFF
>-|TRBV21-1|-|TRBJ1-3
TGTGCCAGACCACCCAAGTCCCGGGACAGCCAGGATTCTGGAAACACCATATATTTT
CARPPKSRDSQDSGNTIYF
>TRBD1|TRBV7-9|-|TRBJ1-5
TGTGCCAGCAGTTCGACAGGGGCGTATAATCAGCCCCAGCATTTT
CASSSTGAYNQPQHF
>TRBD1|TRBV7-8|-|TRBJ1-2
TGTGCCAGCAGCTTCTCTGTGGACAGGTTTAACTATGGCTACACCTTC
CASSFSVDRFNYGYTF
>TRBD1|TRBV7-2|-|TRBJ2-7
TGTGCCAGCAGCCTAGGGGACAGGGTCCACGAGCAGTACTTC
CASSLGDRVHEQYF
>-|TRBV30|-|TRBJ2-2
TGTGCCTGGAGTGTATTTGGCGGGGAGCTGTTTTTT
CAWSVFGGELFF
>-|TRBV21-1|few|TRBJ2-2
TGTGCCAGCAGCAAATTACGGGACAGTAACACCGGGGAGCTGTTTTTT
CASSKLRDSNTGELFF
>-|TRBV21-1|-|TRBJ2-4
TGTGCCAGCTTGAGTAAAGTGTTTGGGGCCAAAAACATTCAGTACTTC
CASLSKVFGAKNIQYF
>-|TRBV7-8|-|TRBJ1-1
TGTGCCAGCAGCTTAACGAGCCAAATAGGGGGGACTGAAGCTTTCTTT
CASSLTSQIGGTEAFF
>-|TRBV4-1|-|TRBJ1-5
TGCGCCAGCAGCCAAGACCCTGCCGGGGGGATTCAGCCCCAGCATTTT
CASSQDPAGGIQPQHF
>-|TRBV5-1|-|TRBJ2-1
TGCGCCAGCAGCTCTGTATCCTACAATGAGCAGTTCTTC
CASSSVSYNEQFF
>-|TRBV6-6|-|TRBJ1-1
TGTGCCAGCAGTTACAGTATGAACACTGAAGCTTTCTTT
CASSYSMNTEAFF
>-|TRBV27|-|TRBJ2-7
TGTGCCAGCAGTCTACGGTCTGACGCCTACGAGCAGTACTTC
CASSLRSDAYEQYF
>TRBD1|TRBV6-5|-|TRBJ1-6
TGTGCCAGCAGTTCCGGGGGGACAGGGGAATCACCCCTCCACTTT
CASSSGGTGESPLHF
>TRBD2|TRBV10-2|once|TRBJ2-7
TGCGCCAGCAGTGGACCTAGCGGGAGGGCCCTGGATGAGCAGTACTTC
CASSGPSGRALDEQYF
>-|TRBV7-9|-|TRBJ2-1
TGTGCCAGCAGCTTGGCAGGGTTGAATGAGCAGTTCTTC
CASSLAGLNEQFF
>-|TRBV18|-|TRBJ2-5
TGTGCCAGCTCACCAGCTATGGCGCAAGAGACCCAGTACTTC
CASSPAMAQETQYF
>-|TRBV5-1|-|TRBJ2-5
TGCGCCAGCAGCGTACAGGTTGGGGAGGAGACCCAGTACTTC
CASSVQVGEETQYF
>-|TRBV2|-|TRBJ1-2
TGTGCCAGCAGTGAACAGGGACGTGGCTACACCTTC
CASSEQGRGYTF
>TRBD1|TRBV7-9|-|TRBJ2-7
TGTGCCAGCAGCTTAGGGGGACAGGGAATCCACGAGCAGTACTTC
CASSLGGQGIHEQYF
>TRBD2|TRBV7-9|-|TRBJ2-1
TGTGCCAGCAGCCAAGCCCGGGGGGGGCCCTACAATGAGCAGTTCTTC
CASSQARGGPYNEQFF
>-|TRBV30|-|TRBJ2-1
TGTGCCTCAACTCCGGGCGGGAACGATGAGCAGTTCTTC
CASTPGGNDEQFF
>-|TRBV5-1|-|TRBJ1-6
TGCGCCAGCACCCGACAACGGGATTCACCCCTCCACTTT
CASTRQRDSPLHF
>TRBD2|TRBV5-1|-|TRBJ2-3
TGCGCCAGCAGCTCCAGGATTAGCGGGGACGTGGATACGCAGTATTTT
CASSSRISGDVDTQYF
>-|TRBV5-6|once|TRBJ2-5
TGTGCCAGCAGCTTAGGAGGGTACCAAGAGACCCAGTACTTC
CASSLGGYQETQYF
>TRBD2|TRBV30|-|TRBJ2-7
TGTGCCTGGAGCAGCGGGAGGGGCCACGAGCAGTACTTC
CAWSSGRGHEQYF
>TRBD1|TRBV6-1|-|TRBJ1-2
TGTGCCAGCAGTGGGGGGACAGTTAACTATGGCTACACCTTC
CASSGGTVNYGYTF
>-|TRBV11-3|-|TRBJ2-3
TGTGCCAGCAGCTTAACAGGGCAAGATACGCAGTATTTT
CASSLTGQDTQYF
>TRBD1|TRBV6-1|-|TRBJ2-7
TGTGCCAGCAGTGGGACAGGGAGCCACGAGCAGTACTTC
CASSGTGSHEQYF
>-|TRBV5-1|-|TRBJ2-7
TGCGCCAGCAGCGAACAGGGTACCCAAAGCTCCTACGAGCAGTACTTC
CASSEQGTQSSYEQYF
>-|TRBV6-1|-|TRBJ2-3
TGTGCCAGCAGTGAAATGGAGGCGGCAGATACGCAGTATTTT
CASSEMEAADTQYF
>-|TRBV5-1|few|TRBJ2-3
TGCGCCAGCAGCTTGGTCACGGGGGACACAGATACGCAGTATTTT
CASSLVTGDTDTQYF
>-|TRBV25-1|-|TRBJ2-6
TGTGCCAGCAGTGAATATCGGGGGTCTGGGGCCAACGTCCTGACTTTC
CASSEYRGSGANVLTF
>-|TRBV6-5|once|TRBJ1-2
TGTGCCAGCAGTCCCACAGGGTCGACTAACTATGGCTACACCTTC
CASSPTGSTNYGYTF
>-|TRBV29-1|-|TRBJ2-7
TGCAGCGTTGGGGGGCCCGCGGGGCAGTACTTC
CSVGGPAGQYF
>-|TRBV30|-|TRBJ1-1
TGTGCCTGGAGTCGGGGGGCCAACACTGAAGCTTTCTTT
CAWSRGANTEAFF
>-|TRBV6-5|-|TRBJ2-7
TGTGCCAGCAGTTACTCCGCCGTATTCAGCGCCTACGAGCAGTACTTC
CASSYSAVFSAYEQYF
>TRBD1|TRBV30|-|TRBJ2-7
TGTGCCTGGGGGACAGCCATAGGTATAGAGCAGTACTTC
CAWGTAIGIEQYF
>TRBD1|TRBV6-5|few|TRBJ1-6
TGTGCCAGCAGTACCGGACAGGGAATATCACCCCTCCACTTT
CASSTGQGISPLHF
>-|TRBV27|-|TRBJ2-3
TGTGCCAGCAGTTTGGCAGGGTACACAGATACGCAGTATTTT
CASSLAGYTDTQYF
>TRBD1|TRBV6-1|few|TRBJ2-6
TGTGCCAGCAGCGAAAGGGCAGGGGGCACCGGGGCCAACGTCCTGACTTTC
CASSERAGGTGANVLTF
>-|TRBV15|-|TRBJ2-1
TGTGCCACCAGCTCCGGAGGCCGCTACAATGAGCAGTTCTTC
CATSSGGRYNEQFF
>-|TRBV19|-|TRBJ1-1
TGTGCCAGTAAGGTACGGCATCCGAACACTGAAGCTTTCTTT
CASKVRHPNTEAFF
>-|TRBV19|-|TRBJ1-2
TGTGCCAGTAGTATAGGCGCGGGAATCTATGGCTACACCTTC
CASSIGAGIYGYTF
>TRBD1|TRBV6-5|-|TRBJ2-5
TGTGCCAGCAGACAGGACAGGGTCGGTGGAGAGACCCAGTACTTC
CASRQDRVGGETQYF